Following are 8 T cell receptor beta chains from one sample sequenced in a study of PD-1 blockade in classical Hodgkin lymphoma. Produced via immunoSEQ multiplex PCR; TCRdb's table is partial and in-frame only. The table has approximately 45,000 clones, about 70% seen once; the top ten hold about 3.4%. As to time point: cycle 4 day 1 (C4D1), after less than seven weeks of nivolumab. The patients all showed relapse after autologous stem cell transplantation, while their brentuximab vedotin exposure varied. This specimen was peripheral blood mononuclear cells (PBMCs), taken before the fourth cycle of nivolumab. The receptors come from a human donor with classical Hodgkin lymphoma.

This sequence joins TRBV11-3 and TRBJ2-2; D gene unclear. Germline values: CDR1 SGHNT, CDR2 YENEEA. This CDR3 has 12 residues. V lost 5 bases to trimming and J lost 1 base, with 2 bases between them. DNA of the CDR3: TGTGCCAGCAGCATGAACACCGGGGAGCTGTTTTTT. Encoded protein: CASSMNTGELFF.

A few counts support this clone. V gene TRBV9 combines with J gene TRBJ1-2; D gene unclear. This CDR3 comprises 13 residues. Between the trimmed V and J ends, which lost 4 bases and 7 bases, there was a span of 14 bases. In germline, CDR1 is SGDLS, CDR2 YYNGEE. The chain's CDR3 is CASSSRTEFGYTF. CDR3 DNA sequence: TGTGCCAGCAGCTCGCGGACCGAGTTTGGCTACACCTTC.

The sample holds one count of this clone. J is TRBJ1-1 and V is TRBV6-5; D call uncertain. V shed 6 bases and J shed 3 bases, with 8 bases lying between them. The CDR3 runs to 12 residues. CDR1 is MNHEY and CDR2 is SVGAGI in the germline V gene. CDR3 sequence reads: CASREVDTEAFF. Here the CDR3 DNA reads TGTGCCAGCAGGGAGGTTGACACTGAAGCTTTCTTT.

This chain connects TRBV7-9 to TRBJ1-1; 10 nucleotides match TRBD1. The germline gives CDR1 SEHNR, CDR2 FQNEAQ (reference sequence). Trimming cost V 5 bases and J 3 bases; bases outside gene matches: 3. This CDR3 spans 14 amino acids. The CDR3 here is CASSTGQGDTEAFF. CDR3 DNA: TGTGCCAGCAGCACAGGACAGGGGGACACTGAAGCTTTCTTT.

The chain employs TRBV6-4 and TRBJ2-7; D possibly corresponds to TRBD2 (6 bases). This CDR3 is built from 13 residues. Germline CDR1 MRHNA, CDR2 SNTAGT. The V end lost 5 bases, the J end lost 9 bases, and 17 bases lay between the germline ends. In DNA form, the CDR3 reads TGTGCCAGCAGTTACGGGGCGGGGCGGGCGCAGTACTTC. As protein: CASSYGAGRAQYF.

This clone was counted between two and nine times. This chain links TRBV10-3 with TRBJ1-5; D is possibly TRBD1 (5 bases). The V gene lost 6 bases and the J gene lost 5 bases, with 14 bases spanning the gap. Germline V lookup: CDR1 ENHRY, CDR2 SYGVKD. CDR3 length: 14 amino acids. Here the CDR3 DNA reads TGTGCCATCAGCCGATCAGGACAAGATCAGCCCCAGCATTTT. It encodes CAISRSGQDQPQHF.

By proportion, this clone is medium-sized. J is TRBJ1-2 and V is TRBV6-5; D is undetermined. The CDR3 length is 14 residues. Trimming stripped 3 bases from V and 5 bases from J, with 13 bases between. Germline V CDR1 and CDR2: MNHEY, SVGAGI. The CDR3 nucleotides read TGTGCCAGCAGTTATAGGTCCGAAGGATATGGCTACACCTTC. Translation gives CASSYRSEGYGYTF.

This clone occurred a few times. The chain employs TRBV6-1 and TRBJ1-1, with a possible D match to TRBD1 (6 bases). Germline loops: CDR1 MNHNS, CDR2 SASEGT. The CDR3 contains 11 residues. V was shortened by 6 bases and J by 8 bases, with 10 bases between the two germline ends. The CDR3 loop reads CASRGAGEAFF. The CDR3 DNA reads as TGTGCCAGCAGGGGGGCCGGCGAAGCTTTCTTT.